The rows below give T cell receptor beta chains drawn from one sample of a study of a mutant IDH1 vaccine in newly diagnosed glioma. Their specific antigens are unknown. This table comes from immunoSEQ multiplex PCR, and its TCRdb copy is limited to in-frame clones, with some not included. The sample yields 70,000 or so clones, around nine tenths seen once. The input for sequencing was PBMCs, taken from a glioma patient whose treatment included an IDH1 peptide vaccine. Source of these receptors: a young man with glioma. The CDR3 runs from the conserved cysteine through the conserved F or W. Fields, in order: D gene, clone size, J gene, V gene, CDR3 DNA, CDR3 protein. A D gene is named only where the DNA matches it firmly. Clone sizes are given selectively: once, few, many, or a class where the clone is expanded.

>.|.|TRBJ2-6|TRBV5-4
TGTGCCAGCAGCTTTAACGGAAGGGAAGGGGCCAACGTCCTGACTTTC
CASSFNGREGANVLTF
>.|.|TRBJ2-1|TRBV7-9
TGTGCCAGCAGCTTATCGTCTTATAGCAATGAGCAGTTCTTC
CASSLSSYSNEQFF
>.|.|TRBJ2-1|TRBV29-1
TGCAGCGTTGCCCTGTACAATGAGCAGTTCTTC
CSVALYNEQFF
>.|.|TRBJ1-6|TRBV30
TGTGCCTGGAGTGTAACCCCCGAAGGAGATTCACCCCTCCACTTT
CAWSVTPEGDSPLHF
>.|.|TRBJ1-2|TRBV6-5
TGTGCCAGCAGTTATTTTGGAACTTATGATGGCTACACCTTC
CASSYFGTYDGYTF
>.|.|TRBJ1-5|TRBV15
TGTGCCACCAGCAGAGATCTCCATAGCAATCAGCCCCAGCATTTT
CATSRDLHSNQPQHF
>TRBD2|few|TRBJ2-3|TRBV5-1
TGCGCCAGCAGCTCCCGGACTAGCGGGGGCCTCACAGATACGCAGTATTTT
CASSSRTSGGLTDTQYF
>.|.|TRBJ2-2|TRBV28
TGTGGTTACCGGGAGAGCACCGGGGAGCTGTTTTTT
CGYRESTGELFF
>.|.|TRBJ1-1|TRBV2
TGTGCCAGCCTGACAGCTCCTGAAGCTTTCTTT
CASLTAPEAFF
>TRBD2|.|TRBJ2-3|TRBV6-1
TGTGCCAGCAGTGAGGGACTAGCGAGCACAGATACGCAGTATTTT
CASSEGLASTDTQYF
>TRBD1|.|TRBJ2-4|TRBV2
TGTGCCAGCAGGACAGGGGAGGCCAAAAACATTCAGTACTTC
CASRTGEAKNIQYF
>.|few|TRBJ1-4|TRBV30
TGTGCCTGGGGGGCCGAGGGAGCGAATGAAAAACTGTTTTTT
CAWGAEGANEKLFF
>.|few|TRBJ1-1|TRBV29-1
TGCAGCGTTCAAGCTGGAACGAACACTGAAGCTTTCTTT
CSVQAGTNTEAFF
>.|few|TRBJ2-5|TRBV5-4
TGTGCCAGCAGCCCTGGCCGATTTGGGGGAAGGGAGACCCAGTACTTC
CASSPGRFGGRETQYF
>.|.|TRBJ2-5|TRBV15
TGTGCCACCAGCAGAGATCACGGGAGTGGAGAGACCCAGTACTTC
CATSRDHGSGETQYF
>TRBD1|.|TRBJ1-5|TRBV19
TGTGCCAGTGCAGGGACAGCCAATCAGCCCCAGCATTTT
CASAGTANQPQHF
>TRBD1|.|TRBJ2-7|TRBV10-3
TGTGCCATCAGTCGTTTTCGGGACAGGGGGCCCGACATCTCCTACGAGCAGTACTTC
CAISRFRDRGPDISYEQYF
>TRBD1|.|TRBJ2-3|TRBV11-2
TGTGCCAGCAGCTTACGCGGGACAGGGGCCGATACGCAGTATTTT
CASSLRGTGADTQYF
>.|.|TRBJ1-2|TRBV30
TGTGCCTGGAGTGGTACAGGTTTAATCCAATATGGCTACACCTTC
CAWSGTGLIQYGYTF
>.|.|TRBJ2-2|TRBV7-8
TGTGCCAGCAGGGATCGAGCCGGGGAGCTGTTTTTT
CASRDRAGELFF
>TRBD2|.|TRBJ2-6|TRBV7-9
TGTGCCAGCAGCCGCCAGGGACTAGCCTCTGGGGCCAACGTCCTGACTTTC
CASSRQGLASGANVLTF
>TRBD2|.|TRBJ2-1|TRBV9
TGTGCCAGCAGCGGGGGACTAGCGGGAGAAAAGGAGCAGTTCTTC
CASSGGLAGEKEQFF
>.|.|TRBJ1-2|TRBV6-5
TGTGCCAGCAGAGCAACGGGACAATTCTATGGCTACACCTTC
CASRATGQFYGYTF
>.|.|TRBJ1-1|TRBV4-1
TGCGCCAGCAGCCAAGAATGGCATCTGAACACTGAAGCTTTCTTT
CASSQEWHLNTEAFF
>.|.|TRBJ1-2|TRBV5-4
TGTGCCAGCAGCTCCCGTGGGGCCACTTATGGCTATGGCTACACCTTC
CASSSRGATYGYGYTF
>TRBD2|.|TRBJ2-5|TRBV7-2
TGTGCCAGCAGCGCCCGCCGGACTAGCGGGGGAGAGACCCAGTACTTC
CASSARRTSGGETQYF
>TRBD1|.|TRBJ1-1|TRBV30
TGTGCCTGGATTGGGGACAGTCAAGTAGCTTTCTTT
CAWIGDSQVAFF
>TRBD1|.|TRBJ1-6|TRBV28
TGTGCCAGCAGGGAGACAGGGAGGTTTGATTCACCCCTCCACTTT
CASRETGRFDSPLHF
>.|.|TRBJ2-1|TRBV9
TGTGCCAGCAGCGGGAGTGGCGGCCACTACAATGAGCAGTTCTTC
CASSGSGGHYNEQFF
>.|.|TRBJ1-1|TRBV27
TGTGCCAGCAGTGTGGGGGGATCCATGAACACTGAAGCTTTCTTT
CASSVGGSMNTEAFF
>.|once|TRBJ2-7|TRBV20-1
TGCAGTGCTAGGTGGGACTACGAGCAGTACTTC
CSARWDYEQYF
>.|once|TRBJ1-4|TRBV19
TGTGCCAGTCAGAGGTCTGGGAGTGAAAAACTGTTTTTT
CASQRSGSEKLFF
>.|.|TRBJ2-5|TRBV19
TGTGCCAGTAGTATAGCGGGGAACGGGGAGACCCAGTACTTC
CASSIAGNGETQYF
>TRBD2|.|TRBJ2-3|TRBV28
TGTGCCAGCAGTTTAGCGGGGGGGACCACAGATACGCAGTATTTT
CASSLAGGTTDTQYF
>.|.|TRBJ2-7|TRBV28
TGTGCCAACAGTAGCAGGCAGGGCAACGAGCAGTACTTC
CANSSRQGNEQYF
>.|few|TRBJ2-7|TRBV18
TGTGCCAGCTCACTAAAGACAGCCTCCTACGAGCAGTACTTC
CASSLKTASYEQYF
>.|.|TRBJ1-2|TRBV27
TGTGCCAGCAGTAGCCCCGACAGGTCCTATGGCTACACCTTC
CASSSPDRSYGYTF
>TRBD1|.|TRBJ1-2|TRBV4-1
TGCGCCAGCAGCCAAGGGACAGGGGAGGGATATGGCTACACCTTC
CASSQGTGEGYGYTF
>.|.|TRBJ2-5|TRBV4-2
TGTGCCAGCAGCCGCCATATCCAAGAGACCCAGTACTTC
CASSRHIQETQYF
>.|.|TRBJ1-5|TRBV18
TGTGCCAGCTCACCCACAGGTCTTAATAGCAATCAGCCCCAGCATTTT
CASSPTGLNSNQPQHF
>TRBD1|.|TRBJ1-2|TRBV5-4
TGTGCCAGCAGCTGGCAGGGGGCGCTAGGTGGCTACACCTTC
CASSWQGALGGYTF
>TRBD2|.|TRBJ2-1|TRBV5-6
TGTGCCAGCAGCTTACATCTGACTAGCGGGGCGTACAATGAGCAGTTCTTC
CASSLHLTSGAYNEQFF
>TRBD2|.|TRBJ2-2|TRBV5-1
TGCGCCAGCAGCTTGGGCCTAGCGGGAGGTGTCGGGGAGCTGTTTTTT
CASSLGLAGGVGELFF
>.|few|TRBJ1-1|TRBV28
TGTGCCAGCAGTTACCAGACATTGATGAACACTGAAGCTTTCTTT
CASSYQTLMNTEAFF
>.|.|TRBJ1-1|TRBV6-6
TGTGCCAGCAGTTACCAGAGGGCGAACACTGAAGCTTTCTTT
CASSYQRANTEAFF
>.|.|TRBJ1-1|TRBV10-2
TGCGCCAGCTCCCTCAGGTTGGGGGCCTCGGCTGAAGCTTTCTTT
CASSLRLGASAEAFF
>.|few|TRBJ2-7|TRBV7-9
TGTGCCAGCAGCTTAGAGACGGAGTTAGACGAGCAGTACTTC
CASSLETELDEQYF
>.|.|TRBJ2-2|TRBV6-5
TGTGCCAGCTACTCCACAGGGAGAACCGGGGAGCTGTTTTTT
CASYSTGRTGELFF